Each of the 14 T cell receptor beta chains below was sequenced from the same sample in a study of blood T cell repertoires in COVID-19. Method: immunoSEQ multiplex PCR; TCRdb's copy keeps in-frame clones and lacks some. The table shows about 220,000 clones, with around 80% occurring only once. Input material: peripheral blood. The source is a man younger than 45 with active or convalescent COVID-19.

This chain links TRBV24-1 with TRBJ2-2; D perhaps matches TRBD2 (7 bases). Germline CDR1 is KGHDR and CDR2 is SFDVKD. The CDR3 is made up of 14 amino acids. V lost 12 bases, J lost 7 bases, and 20 bases lay in between. Here the CDR3 DNA reads TGTGCCGCCGGGAGGCTAGGGGGAGGCGGGGAGCTGTTTTTT. This translates into CAAGRLGGGGELFF.

V and J are TRBV28 and TRBJ1-5; 9 bases line up with TRBD1. The germline V gene encodes CDR1 MDHEN and CDR2 SYDVKM. The CDR3 sequence is 18 residues long. The CDR3 DNA is TGTGGTACTATCCGGGACAGGGAGATTCTTGGCGGCAATCAGCCCCAGCATTTT. This gives the protein CGTIRDREILGGNQPQHF.

V is TRBV5-8 and J is TRBJ1-1, with D maybe TRBD1 (6 bases). This CDR3 is 14 amino acids long. Germline V gene data show CDR1 as SGHTS and CDR2 as YDEGEE. Trimming stripped 4 bases from V and 5 bases from J, with 15 bases between. CDR3 protein: CASSALQGRTEAFF. The CDR3 DNA sequence: TGTGCCAGCAGCGCTCTACAGGGCCGAACTGAAGCTTTCTTT.

The chain joins TRBV11-2 to TRBJ1-6; D is possibly TRBD1 (5 bases). The CDR3 has 14 amino acids. Germline CDR1 SGHAT, CDR2 FQNNGV. V lost 7 bases and J 10 bases, leaving 17 bases between the germline ends. CDR3 residues: CASTPGGYDSPLHF. The CDR3 nucleotides are TGTGCCAGCACCCCGGGGGGGTACGACTCACCCCTCCACTTT.

V gene TRBV5-1 combines with J gene TRBJ1-1; 7 nucleotides agree with TRBD1. Germline V lookup: CDR1 SGHRS, CDR2 YFSETQ. V trimming: 0 bases; J trimming: 4 bases; junction bases outside the gene matches: 6. The CDR3 has 15 residues. The CDR3 DNA follows: TGCGCCAGCAGCTTGGGACAGGGTCGTACCACTGAAGCTTTCTTT. Translated: CASSLGQGRTTEAFF.

The CDR3 bases are TGTGCCAGCAGCTTAGGGGTCGGGGAGCAGTACTTC. This codes for CASSLGVGEQYF. The rearrangement joins TRBV7-2 to TRBJ2-7; D uncertain. V was cut by 1 base and J by 7 bases, with 8 bases left in between. The length of the CDR3 is 12 residues. Germline V gene lookup returns CDR1 SGHTA and CDR2 FQGNSA.

In DNA, the CDR3 is TGTGCCAGCAGTTCCCCTTCGGGACAGATAAATGAAAAACTGTTTTTT. Protein product: CASSSPSGQINEKLFF. The chain couples TRBV6-2 or TRBV6-3 to TRBJ1-4; TRBD1 agrees at 7 bases. CDR1 MNHEY and CDR2 SVGEGT come from the germline V gene. This CDR3 has 16 amino acids. Trimming took 4 bases from V and 5 from J; bases not matched to a gene: 10.

The genes are TRBV24-1 and TRBJ1-2; 9 bases are shared with TRBD1. V was pared by 5 bases and J by 3 bases, with 3 bases of the junction left unmatched. The CDR3 consists of 14 residues. Germline CDR1 is KGHDR and CDR2 is SFDVKD. Here the CDR3 reads CATSARTGDYGYTF. DNA of the CDR3: TGTGCCACCAGTGCCCGGACAGGGGACTATGGCTACACCTTC.

The chain links TRBV24-1 to TRBJ1-2, with 8 bases identical to TRBD1. CDR1 and CDR2 (germline): KGHDR, SFDVKD. V trimming: 9 bases; J trimming: 7 bases; junction bases outside the gene matches: 6. The CDR3 is made up of 12 amino acids. The DNA for the CDR3 is TGTGCCACCTCGGGGACAGGTCGTGGCTACACCTTC. Translating it yields CATSGTGRGYTF.

The chain couples TRBV15 to TRBJ2-7, with D possibly TRBD2 on 6 matching bases. The CDR3 contains 13 residues. Germline V gives CDR1 LNHNV, CDR2 YYDKDF (reference sequence). Deletions cut 5 bases from V and 2 bases from J, with 10 bases between. In nucleotides, the CDR3 is TGTGCCACCAGCGTCGGGGGAGCCTACGAGCAGTACTTC. It codes for CATSVGGAYEQYF.

Here the CDR3 DNA reads TGTGCCAGTAGTCACCAGGGGCCTTATTCACCCCTCCACTTT. It codes for CASSHQGPYSPLHF. V and J are TRBV19 and TRBJ1-6; D is perhaps TRBD1 (6 bases). The CDR3 is 14 residues long. The V and J ends lost 5 bases and 8 bases respectively, with 13 bases between them. Germline V gene data show CDR1 as LNHDA and CDR2 as SQIVND (reference sequence).

J is TRBJ2-7 and V is TRBV25-1, with a possible D match to TRBD2 (7 bases). The CDR3 extends over 14 amino acids. Germline V CDR1 and CDR2: MGHDK, SYGVNS. V gave up 7 bases and J gave up 3 bases, with 16 bases separating them. This CDR3 reads CASNPSGGRYEQYF. The CDR3 nucleotides read TGTGCCAGCAATCCCTCGGGGGGCCGCTACGAGCAGTACTTC.

The chain couples TRBV19 to TRBJ2-3; 10 nucleotides line up with TRBD2. Germline-derived CDR1 and CDR2 are LNHDA and SQIVND (reference sequence). The ends lost 5 bases at V and 1 base at J; junction bases unmatched: 6. The CDR3 spans 16 residues. The CDR3 region is CASSDPLAGGTDTQYF. In nucleotides, the CDR3 is TGTGCCAGTAGTGACCCCCTAGCGGGGGGCACAGATACGCAGTATTTT.

Only one count was recorded for this clone. V and J are TRBV7-8 and TRBJ2-3; D remains ambiguous. Per the germline V gene, CDR1 is SGHVS and CDR2 is FQNEAQ. Trimming removed 6 bases from V and 4 bases from J, with 11 bases in between. The CDR3 loop spans 13 amino acids. This CDR3 reads CASSERSADTQYF. The CDR3 nucleotides are TGTGCCAGCAGTGAGAGGTCCGCAGATACGCAGTATTTT.